This T cell receptor (beta chain) is drawn from a study of blood T cell repertoires in COVID-19. Across the study: The origin of the acute and convalescent COVID-19 samples was the United States, Italy and Spain.

The CDR3 contains 12 residues. V was trimmed by 8 bases and J by 4 bases, leaving 9 bases between them. The V gene's germline CDR1 is MNHNY and CDR2 SVGAGI (reference sequence). Only in-frame clones appear in the TCRdb table, and some are missing; sequencing was by immunoSEQ multiplex PCR. The sample consists of almost 250,000 clones, about 89% of them appearing once. The sequenced sample was peripheral blood. This TCR came from a woman between 55 and 75 years old who had recovered from COVID-19. The chain combines TRBV6-6 with TRBJ2-1; D might be TRBD2 (6 bases). The CDR3 loop reads CASGEAYNEQFF. CDR3 DNA sequence: TGTGCCAGCGGGGAGGCGTACAATGAGCAGTTCTTC.